The 14 T cell receptor beta chains below all came from one sample that was sequenced in a study of PD-L1 blockade in urothelial cancer. Profiling relied on immunoSEQ multiplex PCR, and the TCRdb table lists in-frame clones only, not all of them. This sample carries approximately 46,000 clones, nearly 90% of them seen once, and the ten largest clones take less than 10%. Specimen: PBMCs, collected around atezolizumab (anti-PD-L1) treatment. These receptors all come from a man between 60 and 75 years old with urothelial cancer.

CDR3 in amino acids: CASSQDLSYGYTF. CDR3 coding DNA: TGTGCCAGCAGCCAAGATTTATCCTATGGCTACACCTTC. The genes are TRBV4-2 and TRBJ1-2, with unresolved D. Looked up from germline, CDR1 is LGHNA and CDR2 is YNFKEQ. V lost 0 bases to trimming and J lost 4 bases, with 6 bases between them. The CDR3 consists of 13 residues.

The chain couples TRBV4-1 to TRBJ1-2; 10 nucleotides agree with TRBD1. The CDR3 covers 15 residues. The germline V gene has CDR1 MGHRA and CDR2 YSYEKL. After removal of 2 bases from V and 6 bases from J, the junction contained 6 bases not matched to a gene. The CDR3, as DNA: TGCGCCAGCAGCCAACTGGACAGGGGGATCGATGGCTACACCTTC. It codes for CASSQLDRGIDGYTF.

The chain joins TRBV5-1 to TRBJ2-1, with a tentative D call TRBD2 (5 bases). CDR3 length equals 14 residues. Germline values: CDR1 SGHRS, CDR2 YFSETQ. The ends were cut back, 1 base at V and 4 bases at J, with 9 bases in the middle. CDR3 loop: CASSLNGEYNEQFF. The DNA of the CDR3 is TGCGCCAGCAGCTTGAACGGGGAATACAATGAGCAGTTCTTC.

The chain couples TRBV5-1 to TRBJ2-2; a possible D gene is TRBD2 (5 bases). CDR1 is SGHRS and CDR2 is YFSETQ in the germline V gene. The V gene lost 0 bases and the J gene lost 2 bases, with 8 bases spanning the gap. This CDR3 has 15 amino acids. Here the CDR3 DNA reads TGCGCCAGCAGCTTGGCCGGGGTAAACACCGGGGAGCTGTTTTTT. Translated, it gives CASSLAGVNTGELFF.

This chain connects TRBV2 to TRBJ1-5; TRBD1 is a possible D gene (5 bases). V was cut by 3 bases and J by 5 bases, with 11 bases left in between. This CDR3 has 14 amino acids. Germline CDR1 is SNHLY and CDR2 is FYNNEI. The DNA for the CDR3 is TGTGCCAGCAGTGAGTTGGGGGGGGATCAGCCCCAGCATTTT. This codes for CASSELGGDQPQHF.

This chain uses TRBV20-1 with TRBJ2-5, with D perhaps TRBD1 (6 bases). The CDR3 is 11 residues long. The germline gives CDR1 DFQATT, CDR2 SNEGSKA (reference sequence). Trimming pared 4 bases from V and 5 bases from J, leaving 8 bases between. The CDR3 reads CSAKGVETQYF. The CDR3, as DNA: TGCAGTGCTAAGGGGGTGGAGACCCAGTACTTC.

This clone was picked up one time. This chain uses TRBV5-1 with TRBJ1-6; D possibly corresponds to TRBD1 (6 bases). The V gene lost 4 bases and the J gene lost 9 bases, with 17 bases spanning the gap. From germline, CDR1 is SGHRS and CDR2 YFSETQ. This CDR3 has 15 residues. The CDR3 region has the DNA TGCGCCAGCAGCCAAATCACAGGGTCAGGTTCACCCCTCCACTTT. Protein sequence: CASSQITGSGSPLHF. Drawing the rest from reference TRBV5-1 and TRBJ1-6, the complete variable domain is KAGVTQTPRYLIKTRGQQVTLSCSPISGHRSVSWYQQTPGQGLQFLFEYFSETQRNKGNFPGRFSGRQFSNSRSEMNVSTLELGDSALYLCASSQITGSGSPLHFGNGTRLTVT.

This sequence joins TRBV6-5 and TRBJ2-7, with TRBD1 matching over 7 bases. J gave up 7 bases and V 7 bases, and 13 bases lay outside the gene matches. CDR3 length equals 14 residues. CDR1 is MNHEY and CDR2 is SVGAGI in the germline V gene. The CDR3 is CASTYWGQPREQYF. The CDR3 DNA follows: TGTGCCAGCACCTACTGGGGACAGCCGAGAGAGCAGTACTTC.

This clone was counted only a few times. This same CDR3 is encoded by further DNA sequences in the sample. This CDR3 reads CASSLNSGGGYTF. The CDR3 bases are TGTGCCAGCAGCTTAAACTCCGGGGGTGGCTACACCTTC. The chain couples TRBV11-3 to TRBJ1-2; D is perhaps TRBD1 (5 bases). Looked up from germline, CDR1 is SGHNT and CDR2 is YENEEA. Between the trimmed V and J ends, which lost 2 bases and 7 bases, there was a span of 11 bases. This CDR3 is 13 amino acids long.

This clone was observed a handful of times. The genes are TRBV2 and TRBJ1-6; 11 bases match TRBD1. This CDR3 comprises 14 residues. Germline CDR1 is SNHLY and CDR2 is FYNNEI. The V and J ends lost 5 bases and 10 bases, in that order; junction bases with no gene match: 4. The CDR3 sequence: CASSPGQGESPLHF. The CDR3 coding sequence is TGTGCCAGCAGTCCGGGACAGGGGGAGTCACCCCTCCACTTT.

The rearrangement joins TRBV28 to TRBJ1-2, with D perhaps matching TRBD1 (5 bases). There are 12 residues in the CDR3. V gave up 6 bases and J gave up 5 bases, with 10 bases separating them. Germline loops: CDR1 MDHEN, CDR2 SYDVKM. In DNA form, the CDR3 reads TGTGCCAGCAGCCGCAAGGGGTATGGCTACACCTTC. Amino acids: CASSRKGYGYTF.

This clone was detected once. The chain has TRBV4-3 and TRBJ1-2, with no clear D. The CDR3 length is 15 residues. Germline V gene lookup returns CDR1 LGHNA and CDR2 YSLEER. The V end was cut by 1 base, the J end by 0 bases, with 9 bases between. The CDR3: CASSQGGFANYGYTF. The DNA of the CDR3 is TGCGCCAGCAGCCAAGGAGGGTTCGCTAACTATGGCTACACCTTC.

This rearrangement joins TRBV7-3 to TRBJ2-1; 11 positions match TRBD1. This CDR3 is 18 amino acids long. V shed 4 bases, J shed 0 bases, and the junction held 8 bases outside the gene matches. Per germline, CDR1 SGHTA and CDR2 FQGTGA. The CDR3 DNA reads TGTGCCAGCAGCTCCCGGACAGGGGGCCCCTACTCCTACAATGAGCAGTTCTTC. It is translated as CASSSRTGGPYSYNEQFF. Full variable domain (rest looked up from reference TRBV7-3 and TRBJ2-1): GAGVSQTPSNKVTEKGKYVELRCDPISGHTALYWYRQSLGQGPEFLIYFQGTGAADDSGLPNDRFFAVRPEGSVSTLKIQRTERGDSAVYLCASSSRTGGPYSYNEQFFGPGTRLTVL.

V is TRBV5-6 and J is TRBJ2-1; D is unresolved. V was clipped by 2 bases and J by 3 bases, with 9 bases between them. The CDR3 has 14 amino acids. The V gene's germline CDR1 is SGHDT and CDR2 YYEEEE. The CDR3 spells CASSFEQHYNEQFF. For the CDR3, the DNA is TGTGCCAGCAGCTTTGAACAGCACTACAATGAGCAGTTCTTC.